This T cell receptor (beta chain) was sequenced for a study of long-term antiretroviral therapy in people with HIV. Study overall: It was about a decade before the 2015 immediate-ART recommendation that the earliest samples were taken.

Deletions cut 5 bases from V and 1 base from J, with 8 bases between. CDR3 length: 13 residues. CDR1 and CDR2 (germline): SGHTA, FQGNSA. Survey-level immunoSEQ v3.0 assays were run. Libraries were prepared by immunoSEQ multiplex PCR; TCRdb keeps only in-frame clonotypes and omits some of them. The sample contains 25,000 to 35,000 clones, about 88% of which appear only once. The chain has TRBV7-2 and TRBJ2-5; D not resolved. The sequences come from unsorted PBMCs, collected 2 years after starting antiretroviral therapy. The receptor was derived from a man aged 50-60 years with HIV. The CDR3 loop reads CASSHPGQETQYF. CDR3 DNA sequence: TGTGCCAGCAGCCACCCGGGCCAAGAGACCCAGTACTTC.